Below are 21 T cell receptor beta chains sequenced from a single sample in a study of breast tumors, draining lymph nodes, adjacent tissues. Via MiXCR, TCRdb re-called the multiplex PCR reads, giving one row per CDR3 protein. The data contain 13,000 or so distinct CDR3 sequences, about three fifths of them singletons. Source material: tumor-adjacent breast tissue. The receptors stem from a female donor with breast cancer. Some clones in this sample may be carry-over from other donors' samples.

V gene TRBV20-1 combines with J gene TRBJ2-5; D call uncertain. The CDR3 length is 11 residues. The germline gives CDR1 DFQATT, CDR2 SNEGSKA (reference sequence). V was clipped by 6 bases and J by 5 bases, with 10 bases between them. The CDR3 spells CSAALLETQYF. The CDR3 nucleotides are TGCAGTGCAGCCCTTTTGGAGACCCAGTACTTC.

V and J are TRBV7-2 and TRBJ2-5, with 10 bases matching TRBD2. Germline V gives CDR1 SGHTA, CDR2 FQGNSA. Germline trimming cut 6 bases from V and 5 bases from J; bases unmatched to any gene: 15. This CDR3 spans 17 amino acids. CDR3 sequence (DNA): TGTGCCAGCAGTAAAACCCCCAGCGGGAGGGCCGGGGAGACCCAGTACTTC. Translation: CASSKTPSGRAGETQYF.

The rearrangement joins TRBV12-3 or TRBV12-4 to TRBJ1-3, with 8 bases lining up with TRBD1. CDR3 length: 14 amino acids. The junction had 5 bases not matched to a gene; V was cut back by 6 bases and J by 4 bases. The CDR3 region has the DNA TGTGCCAGCAGGCTAACAGGGGGAGGAAACACCATATATTTT. Translated: CASRLTGGGNTIYF.

By share, this clonotype ranks as medium-sized. V is TRBV15 and J is TRBJ2-2, with TRBD1 identical over 10 bases. V lost 0 bases, J lost 4 bases, and 5 bases stayed unmatched. From germline, CDR1 is LNHNV and CDR2 YYDKDF (reference sequence). This CDR3 comprises 17 residues. The CDR3 sequence: CATSRDGGQGTTGELFF. Here the CDR3 DNA reads TGTGCCACCAGCAGAGATGGGGGACAGGGGACCACCGGGGAGCTGTTTTTT. Full variable domain (missing parts from reference TRBV15 and TRBJ2-2): DAMVIQNPRYQVTQFGKPVTLSCSQTLNHNVMYWYQQKSSQAPKLLFHYYDKDFNNEADTPDNFQSRRPNTSFCFLDIRSPGLGDTAMYLCATSRDGGQGTTGELFFGEGSRLTVL.

CDR3 amino acids: CATSEAGTLGEQYF. Here the CDR3 DNA reads TGTGCCACCAGTGAGGCCGGGACTCTCGGGGAGCAGTACTTC. This rearrangement joins TRBV24-1 to TRBJ2-7, with D perhaps TRBD2 (6 bases). The germline V gene encodes CDR1 KGHDR and CDR2 SFDVKD. The CDR3 consists of 14 residues. The V gene lost 4 bases and the J gene lost 7 bases, with 16 bases spanning the gap.

The chain recombines TRBV9 with TRBJ1-2; 7 positions agree with TRBD1. The germline CDR1 and CDR2 sequences are SGDLS and YYNGEE. The ends lost 3 bases at V and 5 bases at J; junction bases unmatched: 13. This CDR3 has 16 amino acids. CDR3 sequence: CASSARHRGAGYGYTF. Here the CDR3 DNA reads TGTGCCAGCAGCGCTAGACACAGGGGCGCAGGGTATGGCTACACCTTC.

The CDR3 sequence is CASSVDPKLAVITDTQYF. The CDR3 bases are TGTGCCAGCAGCGTAGACCCCAAACTAGCGGTAATCACAGATACGCAGTATTTT. The V gene is TRBV9, the J gene TRBJ2-3; TRBD2 aligns across 8 bases. This CDR3 is built from 18 residues. V dropped 0 bases and J dropped 2; count of bases not matched to a gene: 11. Germline lookup yields CDR1 SGDLS and CDR2 YYNGEE.

This clonotype was recorded once. This chain joins TRBV7-9 and TRBJ2-5; D may be TRBD1 or TRBD2 (5 bases each). CDR3 size: 15 residues. Germline V gives CDR1 SEHNR, CDR2 FQNEAQ (reference sequence). Trimming removed 2 bases at V and 2 bases at J, with 12 bases between. CDR3 residues: CASSLFGTEQETQYF. DNA of the CDR3: TGTGCCAGCAGCTTATTCGGGACGGAACAAGAGACCCAGTACTTC.

This clonotype appeared many times. The CDR3 sequence: CASSPPDSMVNYGYTF. Written as DNA, the CDR3 is TGTGCCAGCTCACCCCCGGATTCGATGGTTAACTATGGCTACACCTTC. The chain combines TRBV18 with TRBJ1-2; unclear D gene. From germline, CDR1 is KGHSH and CDR2 LQKENI. The length of the CDR3 is 16 residues. The V and J ends lost 3 bases and 1 base respectively, with 15 bases between them. Using reference TRBV18 and TRBJ1-2 for the parts outside the CDR3, the full variable domain is NAGVMQNPRHLVRRRGQEARLRCSPMKGHSHVYWYRQLPEEGLKFMVYLQKENIIDESGMPKERFSAEFPKEGPSILRIQQVVRGDSAAYFCASSPPDSMVNYGYTFGSGTRLTVV.

This clonotype has just one count. CDR3 loop: CASGLSGRGDTQYF. CDR3 sequence (DNA): TGTGCCAGCGGACTGAGCGGGAGAGGGGATACGCAGTATTTT. The chain couples TRBV7-3 to TRBJ2-3, with 8 bases matching TRBD2. The CDR3 loop spans 14 amino acids. Germline CDR1 is SGHTA and CDR2 is FQGTGA. V lost 8 bases to trimming and J lost 6 bases; unmatched junction nucleotides: 10. The variable domain in full, completed from reference TRBV7-3 and TRBJ2-3, reads GAGVSQTPSNKVTEKGKYVELRCDPISGHTALYWYRQSLGQGPEFLIYFQGTGAADDSGLPNDRFFAVRPEGSVSTLKIQRTERGDSAVYLCASGLSGRGDTQYFGPGTRLTVL.

The chain is built from TRBV29-1 and TRBJ2-7; D uncertain. V was pared by 5 bases and J by 5 bases, with 13 bases between. CDR1 is SQVTM, CDR2 ANQGSEA, per germline. This CDR3 has 12 residues. The CDR3 protein is CSVRTEGHEQYF. In DNA form, the CDR3 reads TGCAGCGTTCGGACGGAAGGACACGAGCAGTACTTC.

This chain joins TRBV10-3 and TRBJ2-2; 15 nucleotides match TRBD2. Germline V lookup: CDR1 ENHRY, CDR2 SYGVKD. The J segment lost 2 bases and the V segment lost 6 bases, leaving 7 bases of the junction unmatched. The CDR3 is 18 amino acids. CDR3 sequence reads: CAIRPGLAGGSNTGELFF. CDR3 in DNA: TGTGCCATCAGACCGGGACTAGCGGGAGGTTCTAACACCGGGGAGCTGTTTTTT.

As for this clonotype: The conserved phenylalanine or tryptophan normally closing the CDR3 is absent here, so this likely arose from a read error. The rearrangement links TRBV10-2 to TRBJ2-7, with D possibly being TRBD2 (7 bases). The V and J ends lost 3 bases and 6 bases respectively, with 15 bases between them. The CDR3 covers 14 residues. CDR1 WSHSY and CDR2 SAAADI come from the germline V gene. The CDR3 coding sequence is TGCGCCAGCAGTGAAGGGGGGGGGCGGTCCGAGCAGTACTCC. Encoded protein: CASSEGGGRSEQYS.

This clonotype was seen a few times. The chain recombines TRBV7-9 with TRBJ1-2; 8 nucleotides align to TRBD1. The CDR3 covers 16 residues. V shed 0 bases, J shed 4 bases, and the junction held 7 bases outside the gene matches. Germline V CDR1 and CDR2: SEHNR, FQNEAQ (reference sequence). The CDR3 reads CASSLAHRGSFYGYTF. The CDR3 region has the DNA TGTGCCAGCAGCTTAGCGCACAGGGGGTCCTTCTATGGCTACACCTTC.

This sequence joins TRBV30 and TRBJ1-4; TRBD1 aligns across 7 bases. V trimming: 5 bases; J trimming: 5 bases; junction bases outside the gene matches: 5. Germline V gene data show CDR1 as GTSNPN and CDR2 as SVGIG (reference sequence). This CDR3 contains 13 residues. The CDR3 bases are TGTGCCTGGGCGGGACAGTCAAATGAAAAACTGTTTTTT. This sequence encodes CAWAGQSNEKLFF. Full variable domain (remainder filled in from reference TRBV30 and TRBJ1-4): SQTIHQWPATLVQPVGSPLSLECTVEGTSNPNLYWYRQAAGRGLQLLFYSVGIGQISSEVPQNLSASRPQDRQFILSSKKLLLSDSGFYLCAWAGQSNEKLFFGSGTQLSVL.

This clonotype occurred a few times. Being one base from a much bigger clone, this may be a read error. This chain uses TRBV11-3 with TRBJ2-5; TRBD1 or TRBD2 may be the D gene (6 bases each). CDR1 is SGHNT, CDR2 YENEEA, per germline. The CDR3 sequence is 13 residues long. The ends were cut back, 2 bases at V and 9 bases at J, with 13 bases in the middle. DNA for the CDR3: TGTGCCAGCAGCTTAAGGGGGGAAGCGGCCCAGTACTTC. It translates to CASSLRGEAAQYF.

This clonotype was seen repeatedly, ten times or more. It may be a read error: a sequence one base away is much more abundant. The chain's CDR3 is CASSVGPSGGANTQYF. The CDR3 bases are TGTGCCAGCAGCGTAGGTCCTAGCGGGGGGGCAAACACTCAGTACTTC. The rearrangement links TRBV9 to TRBJ2-4; 12 nucleotides align to TRBD2. From germline, CDR1 is SGDLS and CDR2 YYNGEE. The CDR3 sequence is 16 residues long.

This clonotype has ten or more counts. V gene TRBV5-6 combines with J gene TRBJ2-3, with 10 nucleotides matching TRBD1. V shed 0 bases and J 6 bases; nucleotides not matched to a gene: 4. The germline V gene encodes CDR1 SGHDT and CDR2 YYEEEE. The CDR3 consists of 15 residues. CDR3 nucleotides: TGTGCCAGCAGCTTGGTGGACAGGGGGAGGGATACGCAGTATTTT. The encoded protein is CASSLVDRGRDTQYF.

V is TRBV2 and J is TRBJ2-6, with 7 bases identical to TRBD2. The J segment lost 2 bases and the V segment lost 9 bases, leaving 10 bases of the junction unmatched. The germline V gene has CDR1 SNHLY and CDR2 FYNNEI. The CDR3 sequence is 16 residues long. CDR3 in amino acids: CARGGTSRAGANVLTF. CDR3 coding DNA: TGTGCCAGGGGGGGGACCTCCCGGGCTGGGGCCAACGTCCTGACTTTC.

In its sample, this clonotype was seen once. This rearrangement joins TRBV5-1 to TRBJ2-7; 8 bases are a match to TRBD2. Germline CDR1 and CDR2: SGHRS and YFSETQ. V lost 3 bases, J lost 3 bases, and 5 bases stayed unmatched. The CDR3 spans 14 residues. CDR3 in amino acids: CASSSGGEYYEQYF. The CDR3 DNA is TGCGCCAGCAGCTCGGGAGGGGAGTACTACGAGCAGTACTTC.

This clonotype was picked up many times. The J gene is TRBJ1-3, the V gene TRBV9; no definite D call. V lost 5 bases to trimming and J lost 2 bases, with 20 bases between them. There are 17 residues in the CDR3. CDR1 and CDR2 from the germline V gene are SGDLS and YYNGEE. CDR3 nucleotides: TGTGCCAGCAGGACCTATGGGCCCTTTGGGCCTGGAAACACCATATATTTT. Translated: CASRTYGPFGPGNTIYF.